Listed below are T cell receptor beta chains from one sample, sequenced in a study of blood T cell repertoires in COVID-19. The assay was immunoSEQ multiplex PCR, and TCRdb's table has in-frame clones only and misses some. The table lists 450,000 or so clones, around 90% of them singletons, with more than 0.7% in the top ten. Sequenced input: peripheral blood. The receptors come from a man aged 18 to 30 with COVID-19, enrolled during active disease. Each CDR3 is given with its conserved first and last residue. A D gene is named only where the DNA matches it firmly. Part of the rows lack a size; the others show once, few, many or a class for expanded clones.

>TRBJ1-3|-|TRBV18|TRBD1|17
CASSPGQGAFSGNTIYF
TGTGCCAGCTCACCGGGACAGGGGGCCTTCTCTGGAAACACCATATATTTT
>TRBJ1-1|-|TRBV20-1|-|11
CSAREAGVAFF
TGCAGTGCTAGGGAGGCAGGGGTTGCTTTCTTT
>TRBJ2-3|-|TRBV5-5|TRBD2|16
CASSLLAGAITDTQYF
TGTGCCAGCAGCCTCCTAGCGGGCGCCATCACAGATACGCAGTATTTT
>TRBJ2-5|-|TRBV6-5|-|16
CASSSPEWREQETQYF
TGTGCCAGCAGTTCACCTGAGTGGAGGGAACAAGAGACCCAGTACTTC
>TRBJ2-7|-|TRBV28|-|15
CASNSPGTWTYEQYF
TGTGCCAGCAACTCCCCAGGGACTTGGACCTACGAGCAGTACTTC
>TRBJ2-2|-|TRBV25-1|-|13
CASSPDRLRELFF
TGTGCCAGCAGTCCGGACAGATTGAGGGAGCTGTTTTTT
>TRBJ2-7|-|TRBV5-1|-|14
CASSFGLGSYEQYF
TGCGCCAGCAGCTTTGGGCTGGGTTCCTACGAGCAGTACTTC
>TRBJ2-5|once|TRBV5-1|TRBD2|17
CASSLAVVAGGQETQYF
TGCGCCAGCAGCTTGGCCGTGGTAGCGGGGGGGCAGGAGACCCAGTACTTC
>TRBJ2-3|-|TRBV29-1|-|15
CSVAGGALSTDTQYF
TGCAGCGTTGCGGGTGGTGCTCTCAGCACAGATACGCAGTATTTT
>TRBJ1-1|-|TRBV7-9|TRBD1|14
CASTTTGANTEAFF
TGTGCCAGCACCACTACAGGGGCAAACACTGAAGCTTTCTTT
>TRBJ1-5|-|TRBV6-5|-|14
CASRNGPSNQPQHF
TGTGCCAGCAGGAACGGTCCTAGCAATCAGCCCCAGCATTTT
>TRBJ2-6|once|TRBV6-5|TRBD1|15
CASSPTGSGANVLTF
TGTGCCAGCAGTCCGACAGGGTCAGGGGCCAACGTCCTGACTTTC
>TRBJ1-4|-|TRBV6-5|TRBD1|14
CASTGGGGNEKLFF
TGTGCCAGCACAGGGGGCGGGGGAAATGAAAAACTGTTTTTT
>TRBJ2-5|-|TRBV7-9|TRBD2|14
CASSLSGLEETQYF
TGTGCCAGCAGCTTATCGGGACTAGAAGAGACCCAGTACTTC
>TRBJ1-5|-|TRBV7-8|TRBD1|14
CASSSGQGWEPQHF
TGTGCCAGCAGCTCTGGACAGGGCTGGGAGCCCCAGCATTTT
>TRBJ1-1|-|TRBV5-4|-|14
CASSLIAEHTEAFF
TGTGCCAGCAGCTTGATAGCAGAACACACTGAAGCTTTCTTT
>TRBJ2-5|-|TRBV4-1|-|14
CASSQSRRQETQYF
TGCGCCAGCAGCCAAAGCCGAAGACAAGAGACCCAGTACTTC
>TRBJ2-7|few|TRBV6-1|-|16
CASSEAPVSPSYEQYF
TGTGCCAGCAGTGAAGCTCCGGTCTCGCCTTCCTACGAGCAGTACTTC
>TRBJ2-1|-|TRBV11-3|-|13
CASSLGSVNEQFF
TGTGCCAGCAGCTTAGGGTCGGTCAATGAGCAGTTCTTC
>TRBJ1-5|-|TRBV11-2|TRBD1|15
CASSWGQGDNQPQHF
TGTGCCAGCAGCTGGGGACAGGGAGACAATCAGCCCCAGCATTTT
>TRBJ1-2|-|TRBV6-1|-|13
CASSEDRRYGYTF
TGTGCCAGCAGTGAAGACAGGAGATATGGCTACACCTTC
>TRBJ1-5|-|TRBV7-3|-|16
CASSSGRGDSNQPQHF
TGTGCCAGCAGCTCAGGGAGGGGGGATAGCAATCAGCCCCAGCATTTT
>TRBJ1-2|-|TRBV3-1/TRBV3-2|TRBD1|16
CASSRNTGGAGYGYTF
TGTGCCAGCAGCCGAAACACAGGGGGCGCAGGCTATGGCTACACCTTC
>TRBJ2-7|-|TRBV5-4|TRBD2|15
CASSLLGGSPYEQYF
TGTGCCAGCAGCTTGTTGGGCGGGAGTCCCTACGAGCAGTACTTC
>TRBJ2-3|-|TRBV9|-|15
CASSVGRGSTDTQYF
TGTGCCAGCAGCGTAGGGAGGGGTAGCACAGATACGCAGTATTTT
>TRBJ2-1|-|TRBV11-3|TRBD2|17
CASSASGRGFSYNEQFF
TGTGCCAGCAGCGCAAGCGGGAGGGGATTTTCCTACAATGAGCAGTTCTTC
>TRBJ2-1|-|TRBV27|TRBD2|15
CASSSSGGLYNEQFF
TGTGCCAGCAGTTCTAGCGGGGGGCTTTACAATGAGCAGTTCTTC
>TRBJ2-1|-|TRBV30|TRBD1|20
CAWSGTSRDRGRGSYNEQFF
TGTGCCTGGAGTGGGACGTCCCGGGACAGGGGGCGAGGTAGTTACAATGAGCAGTTCTTC
>TRBJ2-1|-|TRBV6-4|TRBD2|14
CASSEKGGRDEQFF
TGTGCCAGCAGTGAAAAAGGCGGGAGAGATGAGCAGTTCTTC
>TRBJ2-7|-|TRBV5-1|TRBD1|14
CASSLAGDSYEQYF
TGCGCCAGCAGCTTGGCTGGGGACAGCTACGAGCAGTACTTC
>TRBJ2-5|-|TRBV28|TRBD2|15
CASSFSREGVETQYF
TGTGCCAGCAGTTTCTCCCGGGAGGGGGTGGAGACCCAGTACTTC
>TRBJ2-3|-|TRBV5-4|-|14
CASSFWTGTDTQYF
TGTGCCAGCAGCTTTTGGACTGGCACAGATACGCAGTATTTT
>TRBJ1-1|-|TRBV5-1|TRBD1|15
CASSLVGQSNTEAFF
TGCGCCAGCAGCTTGGTGGGACAGTCAAACACTGAAGCTTTCTTT
>TRBJ2-3|-|TRBV7-8|TRBD2|16
CASSPLAGGAADTQYF
TGTGCCAGCAGCCCCCTGGCGGGGGGGGCAGCAGATACGCAGTATTTT
>TRBJ2-5|-|TRBV5-8|-|15
CASRVGGPEIETQYF
TGTGCCAGCAGAGTGGGGGGGCCAGAGATAGAGACCCAGTACTTC
>TRBJ1-2|-|TRBV27|-|14
CASSLEQAGYGYTF
TGTGCCAGCAGTTTAGAACAGGCCGGCTATGGCTACACCTTC
>TRBJ1-5|-|TRBV5-5|TRBD1|17
CASSFAASGQGREPQHF
TGTGCCAGCAGCTTTGCCGCTTCCGGACAGGGTCGGGAGCCCCAGCATTTT
>TRBJ1-1|few|TRBV9|TRBD1|14
CASKGWDRDTEAFF
TGTGCCAGCAAGGGTTGGGACAGGGACACTGAAGCTTTCTTT
>TRBJ2-5|-|TRBV27|TRBD1|18
CASSLSNSGQGGQETQYF
TGTGCCAGCAGTTTATCGAATTCGGGACAGGGAGGACAAGAGACCCAGTACTTC
>TRBJ1-1|-|TRBV11-3|-|11
CASSLGSGAFF
TGTGCCAGCAGCTTAGGGTCGGGAGCTTTCTTT
>TRBJ2-7|-|TRBV11-2|TRBD1|14
CASKRTGATYEQYF
TGTGCCAGCAAGAGAACAGGGGCTACCTACGAGCAGTACTTC
>TRBJ2-7|-|TRBV5-1|TRBD2|14
CASSPSLAGNEQYF
TGCGCCAGCAGCCCCTCGCTAGCGGGAAACGAGCAGTACTTC
>TRBJ1-2|-|TRBV6-1|-|18
CASSEAVGGPLPRYGYTF
TGTGCCAGCAGTGAAGCTGTAGGAGGACCCCTACCCCGCTATGGCTACACCTTC
>TRBJ1-2|once|TRBV2|-|14
CASSYSPSNYGYTF
TGTGCCAGCAGTTACAGCCCTTCTAACTATGGCTACACCTTC
>TRBJ2-2|-|TRBV4-2|TRBD1|18
CASSQATGQGALTGELFF
TGTGCCAGCAGCCAAGCAACCGGACAGGGGGCGTTGACCGGGGAGCTGTTTTTT
>TRBJ2-7|-|TRBV7-6|-|15
CASSSRSGLSYEQYF
TGTGCCAGCAGCTCCCGATCAGGGCTCTCCTACGAGCAGTACTTC
>TRBJ2-2|-|TRBV2|-|16
CASSEEGDQNTGELFF
TGTGCCAGCAGTGAAGAAGGAGATCAGAACACCGGGGAGCTGTTTTTT
>TRBJ2-5|-|TRBV6-2/TRBV6-3|TRBD2|17
CASSSGTSGRIQETQYF
TGTGCCAGCAGTTCCGGGACTAGCGGGAGGATACAAGAGACCCAGTACTTC
>TRBJ2-2|-|TRBV19|-|13
CASCPQGFGELFF
TGTGCCAGCTGTCCCCAGGGGTTCGGGGAGCTGTTTTTT
>TRBJ1-1|-|TRBV7-2|TRBD1|14
CASSADRANTEAFF
TGTGCCAGCAGCGCCGACAGGGCGAACACTGAAGCTTTCTTT
>TRBJ1-5|-|TRBV27|-|13
CASSPYSNQPQHF
TGTGCCAGCAGTCCCTATAGCAATCAGCCCCAGCATTTT
>TRBJ2-2|-|TRBV5-4|-|16
CASSVGTSPGTGELFF
TGTGCCAGCAGCGTGGGGACTTCCCCCGGGACCGGGGAGCTGTTTTTT